These 20 T cell receptor beta chains came from one sample sequenced in a study of T cell responses to AZD1222 COVID-19 vaccine. The method was immunoSEQ multiplex PCR; TCRdb's version includes in-frame clones alone and lacks a portion of them. This table has 80,000 to 95,000 clones, 88% appearing once. Sequencing was performed on peripheral blood, taken 28 days after the second AZD1222 dose. The receptors here all came from an adult who received the AZD1222 COVID-19 vaccine.

The chain joins TRBV10-3 to TRBJ2-3; 12 nucleotides align to TRBD2. The CDR3 loop spans 15 amino acids. V was clipped by 5 bases and J by 5 bases; unmatched bases: 5. Per the germline V gene, CDR1 is ENHRY and CDR2 is SYGVKD. The CDR3: CAISFGLAGRDTQYF. In DNA, the CDR3 is TGTGCCATCAGTTTCGGACTAGCGGGACGAGATACGCAGTATTTT.

The CDR3 spells CATSPPRGHSTDTQYF. The DNA for the CDR3 is TGTGCCACCAGCCCACCCAGGGGGCACAGCACAGATACGCAGTATTTT. V usage is TRBV15 and J usage is TRBJ2-3; 8 bases line up with TRBD1. V lost 5 bases to trimming and J lost 0 bases; unmatched junction nucleotides: 7. The CDR3 has 16 amino acids. From germline, CDR1 is LNHNV and CDR2 YYDKDF (reference sequence). Full variable domain (outside the CDR3, taken from reference TRBV15 and TRBJ2-3): DAMVIQNPRYQVTQFGKPVTLSCSQTLNHNVMYWYQQKSSQAPKLLFHYYDKDFNNEADTPDNFQSRRPNTSFCFLDIRSPGLGDTAMYLCATSPPRGHSTDTQYFGPGTRLTVL.

This clone was seen once. This chain links TRBV11-3 with TRBJ2-7; D is unclear. Germline CDR1 and CDR2: SGHNT and YENEEA. CDR3 length: 13 residues. Trimming removed 2 bases at V and 3 bases at J, with 8 bases between. The CDR3 loop reads CASSLPANYEQYF. For the CDR3, the DNA is TGTGCCAGCAGCTTACCCGCAAACTACGAGCAGTACTTC.

The rearrangement uses TRBV19 and TRBJ1-2; D is ambiguous. Trimming shortened V by 4 bases and J by 6 bases, and 12 bases separated the two germline ends. The CDR3 spans 13 residues. CDR1 LNHDA and CDR2 SQIVND come from the germline V gene (reference sequence). The CDR3 reads CASSNPGGDGYTF. The CDR3 DNA reads as TGTGCCAGTAGTAATCCCGGCGGGGATGGCTACACCTTC.

V usage is TRBV6-6 and J usage is TRBJ2-5, with D perhaps given as TRBD1 or TRBD2 (6 bases each). The CDR3 has 13 amino acids. V was clipped by 8 bases and J by 5 bases, with 15 bases between them. Germline-derived CDR1 and CDR2 are MNHNY and SVGAGI (reference sequence). The CDR3 region has the DNA TGTGCCAGCGGAGGGGCAGGGGTCGAGACCCAGTACTTC. It yields the protein CASGGAGVETQYF.

Only a few counts were recorded for this clone. The chain uses TRBV14 and TRBJ2-7, with 7 positions matching TRBD2. The CDR3 sequence is 13 residues long. The germline V gene has CDR1 SGHDN and CDR2 FVKESK. V lost 1 base and J lost 10; bases outside the gene matches: 7. Written as DNA, the CDR3 is TGTGCCAGCAGCCAAGGACTAGCTAGACCCCAGTACTTC. Residues: CASSQGLARPQYF.

This chain uses TRBV2 with TRBJ1-5, with 7 positions matching TRBD1. Germline CDR1 SNHLY, CDR2 FYNNEI. CDR3 length: 15 amino acids. With 8 bases clipped from V and 2 bases from J, the junction kept 9 bases outside the gene matches. CDR3 amino acids: CASGEGAGGNQPQHF. Written as DNA, the CDR3 is TGTGCCAGCGGGGAGGGGGCGGGCGGCAATCAGCCCCAGCATTTT. Full variable domain (remainder filled in from reference TRBV2 and TRBJ1-5): EPEVTQTPSHQVTQMGQEVILRCVPISNHLYFYWYRQILGQKVEFLVSFYNNEISEKSEIFDDQFSVERPDGSNFTLKIRSTKLEDSAMYFCASGEGAGGNQPQHFGDGTRLSIL.

The V call is TRBV19, the J call TRBJ2-1; 10 nucleotides line up with TRBD2. CDR3 length: 17 residues. The germline CDR1 and CDR2 sequences are LNHDA and SQIVND (reference sequence). With 2 bases clipped from V and 8 bases from J, the junction kept 12 bases outside the gene matches. Here the CDR3 DNA reads TGTGCCAGTAGTATACCCCGAGGGGCTAGCGGGAGATATGAGCAGTTCTTC. Its protein is CASSIPRGASGRYEQFF.

The genes are TRBV27 and TRBJ2-1, with TRBD2 matching 9 bases. Germline CDR1 reads MNHEY; CDR2 reads SMNVEV (reference sequence). V shed 8 bases and J 4 bases; nucleotides not matched to a gene: 6. The CDR3 has 14 amino acids. CDR3 sequence reads: CASYAGGFYNEQFF. CDR3 nucleotide sequence: TGTGCCAGCTACGCGGGAGGGTTTTACAATGAGCAGTTCTTC.

The chain combines TRBV7-9 with TRBJ2-3; TRBD1 matches at 9 bases. The germline V gene has CDR1 SEHNR and CDR2 FQNEAQ (reference sequence). V was clipped by 1 base and J by 1 base; unmatched bases: 9. The CDR3 runs to 18 residues. The CDR3 sequence is CASSLVRWTGEGTDTQYF. The CDR3, as DNA: TGTGCCAGCAGCTTAGTAAGATGGACAGGGGAAGGCACAGATACGCAGTATTTT.

V usage is TRBV19 and J usage is TRBJ1-1; D not certain. The CDR3 extends over 12 amino acids. Trimming shortened V by 11 bases and J by 4 bases, and 14 bases separated the two germline ends. Per the germline V gene, CDR1 is LNHDA and CDR2 is SQIVND (reference sequence). The CDR3 bases are TGTGCCCGCAACGAGTGGGGCACTGAAGCTTTCTTT. Its translation is CARNEWGTEAFF. The full variable domain, completed using reference TRBV19 and TRBJ1-1, is DGGITQSPKYLFRKEGQNVTLSCEQNLNHDAMYWYRQDPGQGLRLIYYSQIVNDFQKGDIAEGYSVSREKKESFPLTVTSAQKNPTAFYLCARNEWGTEAFFGQGTRLTVV.

This clone was seen once. The rearrangement uses TRBV19 and TRBJ2-5, with D perhaps matching TRBD2 (6 bases). This CDR3 contains 15 residues. The ends were cut back, 4 bases at V and 4 bases at J, with 16 bases in the middle. CDR1 is LNHDA and CDR2 is SQIVND in the germline V gene (reference sequence). CDR3 in DNA: TGTGCCAGTAGTACGAGGAGGGCCGGGATAGAGACCCAGTACTTC. It codes for CASSTRRAGIETQYF.

The chain carries TRBV6-2 or TRBV6-3 and TRBJ1-2, with 12 bases matching TRBD1. V dropped 6 bases and J dropped 3; count of bases not matched to a gene: 5. Germline-derived CDR1 and CDR2 are MNHEY and SVGEGT. This CDR3 is built from 15 residues. CDR3 loop: CASSTGTGGDYGYTF. As DNA, the CDR3 is TGTGCCAGCAGCACCGGGACAGGGGGCGACTATGGCTACACCTTC.

DNA for the CDR3: TGTGCCATCGGCGGACTGGAATACAATGAGCAGTTCTTC. Its protein product is CAIGGLEYNEQFF. The rearrangement joins TRBV10-3 to TRBJ2-1; a possible D gene is TRBD2 (5 bases). Germline CDR1 and CDR2: ENHRY and SYGVKD. This CDR3 contains 13 residues. V was cut by 8 bases and J by 4 bases, with 12 bases left in between.

This clone appeared a few times. The chain couples TRBV28 to TRBJ2-5; 12 nucleotides match TRBD2. The V gene's germline CDR1 is MDHEN and CDR2 SYDVKM. After removal of 3 bases from V and 1 base from J, the junction contained 9 bases not matched to a gene. This CDR3 region has 18 residues. The CDR3, as DNA: TGTGCCAGCAGTTTCATTTGGACTAGCGGGAAGACCCAAGAGACCCAGTACTTC. Residues: CASSFIWTSGKTQETQYF. The whole variable domain, filled in from reference TRBV28 and TRBJ2-5, reads DVKVTQSSRYLVKRTGEKVFLECVQDMDHENMFWYRQDPGLGLRLIYFSYDVKMKEKGDIPEGYSVSREKKERFSLILESASTNQTSMYLCASSFIWTSGKTQETQYFGPGTRLLVL.

The V call is TRBV6-4, the J call TRBJ2-1; D is undetermined. Trimming left V 4 bases short and J 10 bases short, with 8 bases between. The CDR3 covers 11 residues. In germline, CDR1 is MRHNA, CDR2 SNTAGT. CDR3 in DNA: TGTGCCAGCAGTGGGGCCTGGGAGCAGTTCTTC. Its protein is CASSGAWEQFF.

This chain connects TRBV5-4 to TRBJ2-2; D is ambiguous. Germline V gives CDR1 SGHNT, CDR2 YYREEE (reference sequence). The germline V and J ends were trimmed by 0 bases and 9 bases, with 18 bases remaining between them. The CDR3 covers 16 residues. The CDR3 reads CASSLAQFSFSRELFF. CDR3 nucleotide sequence: TGTGCCAGCAGCTTGGCCCAATTTAGTTTCTCTAGGGAGCTGTTTTTT.

V gene TRBV10-3 combines with J gene TRBJ2-7, with 9 positions matching TRBD2. There are 14 residues in the CDR3. In germline, CDR1 is ENHRY, CDR2 SYGVKD. J lost 4 bases, V lost 6 bases, and 7 bases had no gene match. The CDR3 nucleotides are TGTGCCATCAGAGGTAGCGGGAGCAGGTACGAGCAGTACTTC. Encoded protein: CAIRGSGSRYEQYF.

The chain carries TRBV4-1 and TRBJ2-1; 14 nucleotides match TRBD2. Looked up from germline, CDR1 is MGHRA and CDR2 is YSYEKL. V lost 4 bases to trimming and J lost 5 bases; unmatched junction nucleotides: 7. The CDR3 consists of 17 residues. The CDR3 DNA sequence: TGCGCCAGCAGCCCACCGCGGGGACTAGCGGGAGACAATGAGCAGTTCTTC. Translating it yields CASSPPRGLAGDNEQFF.

The chain combines TRBV28 with TRBJ1-2; possibly TRBD1 for D (5 bases). The CDR3 has 16 residues. Germline V gene data show CDR1 as MDHEN and CDR2 as SYDVKM. V was trimmed by 2 bases and J by 7 bases, leaving 20 bases between them. The CDR3 reads CASSLQGAGYYGGYTF. The CDR3 DNA is TGTGCCAGCAGTTTACAGGGAGCCGGGTACTATGGTGGCTACACCTTC.